The source of this TCR beta chain is a study of blood T cell repertoires in COVID-19. Across the whole study: Some COVID-19 samples were acute and others convalescent; all came from the United States, Italy and Spain.

Residents of 24 US areas, aged 18 to 89 years, made up the participants. Per the original methods: Amplification of reference gene primers provided the estimated nucleated cell counts. The table came from immunoSEQ multiplex PCR; TCRdb's copy has only in-frame clones and leaves some out. V and J calls plus clone size are reproduced from that table; the DNA served to infer D and trimming. The table shows a few hundred thousand clones, with around 87% occurring only once. Germline CDR1 is MNHEY and CDR2 is SVGAGI. CDR3 length: 14 amino acids. V was trimmed by 7 bases and J by 1 base, leaving 11 bases between them.

This receptor was taken from a young woman with acute COVID-19. J is TRBJ1-5 and V is TRBV6-5; unclear D gene. Sequenced input: PBMCs or T cells enriched from blood (not recorded which). The CDR3: CASMGSISNQPQHF. The CDR3 DNA follows: TGTGCCAGCATGGGCAGTATAAGCAATCAGCCCCAGCATTTT.